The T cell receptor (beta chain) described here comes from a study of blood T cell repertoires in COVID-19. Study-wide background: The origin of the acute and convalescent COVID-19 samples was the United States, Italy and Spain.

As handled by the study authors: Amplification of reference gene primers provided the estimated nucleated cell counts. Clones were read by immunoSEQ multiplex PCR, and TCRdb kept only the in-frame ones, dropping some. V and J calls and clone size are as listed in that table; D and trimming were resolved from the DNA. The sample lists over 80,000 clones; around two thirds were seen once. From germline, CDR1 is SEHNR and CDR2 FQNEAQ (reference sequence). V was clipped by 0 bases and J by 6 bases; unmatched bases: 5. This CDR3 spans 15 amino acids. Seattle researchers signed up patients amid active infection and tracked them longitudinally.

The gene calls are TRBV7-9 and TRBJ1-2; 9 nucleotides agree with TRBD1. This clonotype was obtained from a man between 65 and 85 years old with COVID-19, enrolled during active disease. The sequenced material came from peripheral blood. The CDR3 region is CASSLASGQGDGYTF. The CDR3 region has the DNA TGTGCCAGCAGCTTAGCCTCGGGACAGGGTGATGGCTACACCTTC.